A few counts support the clone carrying this T cell receptor (beta chain). The antigen remains unidentified. This entry is derived from a study of T cells after yellow fever vaccination. Study information: For low cell numbers, libraries were made with SMART-Seq v4 Ultra Low Input.

TCRdb re-called the 5' RACE reads with MiXCR, one entry per CDR3 protein. The data hold 99,000 or so distinct CDR3 sequences, with 4.5% to 6% observed a single time. V lost 8 bases to trimming and J lost 5 bases, with 13 bases between them. Per the germline V gene, CDR1 is MNHEY and CDR2 is SVGAGI. The CDR3 runs to 13 residues. Study-wide findings and caveats: The presence of abundant clonotypes contaminating from the bulk population was possible in FACS-sorted repertoires. It was a weaker secondary response, yet one that peaked faster, at day 5 versus 15.

The source is a man younger than 30 who received the YFV17D yellow fever vaccine. The genes are TRBV6-5 and TRBJ1-5; D ambiguous. Material: CD8+ T cells sorted from PBMCs, obtained 10 days after the yellow fever booster vaccination. In DNA, the CDR3 is TGTGCCAGCGGACTCGGGCCTTATCAGCCCCAGCATTTT. It codes for CASGLGPYQPQHF.